Sequencing of this T cell receptor beta chain was carried out in a study of shared clonotypes between healthy human individuals (dated by TCRdb to the early 2020s). Background for the entire study: The cohort comprised a couple of women and a few men aged 18 to 49 years. Blood TCR repertoires of about five healthy adults were deeply sequenced to estimate repertoire size and the extent of clonotype sharing between individuals. Each donor's leukapheresis produced roughly between roughly 0.85 and 10 billion PBMCs. To increase sequencing depth and limit assay-specific biases, different laboratories used diverse techniques to prepare libraries and sequence TCR repertoires.

Cut back by 3 bases and 2 bases, the V and J ends lie 8 bases apart. Measured from the cysteine to the phenylalanine, the CDR3 is 13 residues long. Only the CDR3 DNA stays, 39 bases, in frame from base 1. From the germline V gene (reference sequence), CDR1 is GTSNPN and CDR2 is SVGIG. The investigation overall reported the following: Pairwise subsampling led to the expectation that sequencing depth would affect the degree of clonotype sharing among donors. Only blood was sampled, and tissue TCR repertoires likely differ from those in blood. Because the study included a small number of donors, the genetic and exposure-history diversity represented was limited.

TCR CDR3 regions were amplified from genomic DNA by multiplex PCR using the deep immunoSEQ assay. Genomic DNA extracted from each cell subset was distributed evenly over all wells of several immunoSEQ 96-well plates, and each plate served as one replicate. For unsorted PBMC, around 0.3 ug genomic DNA, equal to tens of thousands of T cell genomes, was loaded into each replicate PCR. Genomic DNA from unsorted PBMC was sequenced over ten immunoSEQ deep assay plates. Purified libraries were measured with a Qubit 3.0 fluorometer, size-checked on a Bioanalyzer 2100, and measured again with the KAPA Library Quantification kit. A separate single-read 150-cycle Illumina NextSeq 550 flow cell was used to sequence each immunoSEQ 96-well plate. From the authors' description of their analysis: The immunoSEQ output contained only junctional sequences without quality scores, so filtering could not match that applied to full-length reads. Sequences were annotated with PyIR, a Python wrapper for IgBLAST v1.9, using IMGT germline references to assign V/J genes and CDR3. Reads were removed for weak V/J assignments (E-value above 1e-6), missing CDR3, stop codons, out-of-frame junctions, or ambiguous translated residues. V3J clonotypes were defined by identical inferred V gene, J gene, and CDR3 amino acid sequence. Percentage overlap between repertoires was calculated by dividing the number of shared unique clonotypes by the size of the smaller repertoire. Repertoire richness was assessed with RTK rarefaction, the Chao1 estimator, and Recon v2.1 estimates of unobserved clonotypes. TCRdb took this table from immuneACCESS and kept in-frame rearrangements with V and J called. Such tables lack part of the clones; where checked against another copy, unresolved V genes explain under half of the gap, and the rest is unexplained. D and trimming were read from the DNA, whereas the V and J calls and clone size are those reported in that table. In this sample the table shows approximately 500,000 clones, 81% of which occur a single time. Clones ranked in the top ten supply about 13% of the sample.

With respect to this clone: Its antigen specificity is not known. A read error likely explains this, since a far larger clone differs by one base. This same CDR3 is encoded by further DNA sequences in the sample.

The donors were healthy, HIV-negative adults with no recently reported acute infections or vaccinations. Every donor was a Caucasian adult residing in Nashville, Tennessee, USA. For unsorted samples, 100 million or so PBMCs were counted, and genomic DNA was extracted using the QIAamp DNA Blood Mini kit. Blood was obtained by leukapheresis, after which PBMCs were separated by Ficoll-Histopaque density gradient centrifugation and cryopreserved in liquid nitrogen vapor phase. The sequence was collected from a woman aged 40 to 49 in good health. Some clones in this sample may be carry-over from other donors' samples. Recombination connected TRBV30 to TRBJ1-5; there is no confident call for the D gene. The sample consisted of PBMCs. The CDR3 in this case is CAWSNGGNQPQHF. The DNA sequence reads TGTGCCTGGAGCAACGGTGGCAATCAGCCCCAGCATTTT.